The 15 T cell receptor beta chains presented below share a single source sample, sequenced in a study of blood T cells in healthy people across ages. For the second PCR, which ran for roughly 7 to 11 cycles, a sample-barcoded 5' primer and a J-beta primer mix were used. MiXCR was run by TCRdb on the 5' RACE reads, yielding one entry per CDR3 protein. The top ten clones hold around 25% of a sample with around 500,000 distinct CDR3 sequences, around half of them seen once. What was sequenced was blood. These receptors came from a man older than 75 in good health.

The chain employs TRBV7-2 and TRBJ2-1; 11 bases are shared with TRBD1. Germline values: CDR1 SGHTA, CDR2 FQGNSA. There are 16 residues in the CDR3. V lost 3 bases, J lost 3 bases, and 4 bases stayed unmatched. For the CDR3, the DNA is TGTGCCAGCAGCTTGAGGGGGACAGGGGGCTACAATGAGCAGTTCTTC. It translates to CASSLRGTGGYNEQFF.

The sample holds a few counts of this clonotype. The chain uses TRBV29-1 and TRBJ2-7; D is unclear. This CDR3 has 14 amino acids. The germline gives CDR1 SQVTM, CDR2 ANQGSEA. V was pared by 6 bases and J by 0 bases, with 15 bases between. DNA for the CDR3: TGCAGCGTCAAGGGTGGCGGAAACTCCTACGAGCAGTACTTC. Translating gives CSVKGGGNSYEQYF.

The chain employs TRBV7-9 and TRBJ1-2; D call uncertain. Germline lookup yields CDR1 SEHNR and CDR2 FQNEAQ (reference sequence). Trimming removed 5 bases at V and 4 bases at J, with 8 bases between. CDR3 length: 12 amino acids. CDR3 in amino acids: CASSHTSYGYTF. The CDR3 DNA reads as TGTGCCAGCAGCCATACTTCCTATGGCTACACCTTC.

The chain carries TRBV7-2 and TRBJ2-3, with D hard to call. CDR1 is SGHTA, CDR2 FQGNSA, per germline. The CDR3 has 11 amino acids. Trimming removed 5 bases at V and 10 bases at J, with 10 bases between. DNA of the CDR3: TGTGCCAGCAGCCTTCTTGGGGCGCAGTATTTT. Protein sequence: CASSLLGAQYF. Based on the CDR3 plus reference TRBV7-2 and TRBJ2-3, the full variable domain is GAGVSQSPSNKVTEKGKDVELRCDPISGHTALYWYRQSLGQGLEFLIYFQGNSAPDKSGLPSDRFSAERTGGSVSTLTIQRTQQEDSAVYLCASSLLGAQYFGPGTRLTVL.

The chain joins TRBV7-2 to TRBJ2-2; D remains ambiguous. Trimming stripped 2 bases from V and 2 bases from J, with 6 bases between. CDR1 is SGHTA, CDR2 FQGNSA, per germline. The CDR3 is 14 residues long. The CDR3 sequence: CASSLSVNTGELFF. CDR3 nucleotide sequence: TGTGCCAGCAGCTTATCTGTTAACACCGGGGAGCTGTTTTTT.

V usage is TRBV5-1 and J usage is TRBJ2-1; D might be TRBD2 (5 bases). The length of the CDR3 is 20 residues. Germline V gene sequence: CDR1 SGHRS, CDR2 YFSETQ. V lost 1 base to trimming and J lost 0 bases, with 23 bases between them. CDR3 nucleotides: TGCGCCAGCAGCTTGTTCGCGACGTCGCGTCAGCGGAGCTCCTACAATGAGCAGTTCTTC. This sequence encodes CASSLFATSRQRSSYNEQFF.

The rearrangement joins TRBV10-3 to TRBJ1-1; tentatively, D is TRBD1 (5 bases). V lost 0 bases and J lost 4, with 15 bases in between. This CDR3 spans 16 amino acids. CDR1 ENHRY and CDR2 SYGVKD come from the germline V gene. This chain's CDR3 is CAISESAGRIGTEAFF. The CDR3 DNA sequence: TGTGCCATCAGTGAGTCGGCAGGGCGAATCGGCACTGAAGCTTTCTTT.

The chain has TRBV6-2 or TRBV6-3 and TRBJ2-4; TRBD1 matches at 8 bases. V gave up 4 bases and J gave up 2 bases; unmatched junction bases: 7. CDR3 length: 16 residues. Germline V gene data show CDR1 as MNHEY and CDR2 as SVGEGT. This CDR3 is CASSFWTGLSKNIQYF. For the CDR3, the DNA is TGTGCCAGCAGTTTTTGGACAGGGCTGTCCAAAAACATTCAGTACTTC.

This clonotype was picked up a small number of times. The chain couples TRBV6-5 to TRBJ2-1; 7 nucleotides match TRBD2. The CDR3 totals 15 residues. The ends lost 8 bases at V and 1 base at J; junction bases unmatched: 8. The germline CDR1 and CDR2 sequences are MNHEY and SVGAGI. The CDR3 reads CASFPGGNSYNEQFF. The CDR3 region has the DNA TGTGCCAGCTTCCCGGGGGGAAATTCCTACAATGAGCAGTTCTTC.

This clonotype appeared many times. The chain recombines TRBV6-6 with TRBJ2-1; 9 bases fit TRBD1. The CDR3 is 15 residues long. J gave up 5 bases and V 2 bases, and 4 bases lay outside the gene matches. Looked up from germline, CDR1 is MNHNY and CDR2 is SVGAGI (reference sequence). The CDR3 DNA reads as TGTGCCAGCAGTTACAGGACAGGGGACAACAATGAGCAGTTCTTC. Translating gives CASSYRTGDNNEQFF.

A few counts support this clonotype. V and J are TRBV28 and TRBJ2-3; D remains ambiguous. The V end lost 2 bases, the J end lost 6 bases, and 9 bases lay between the germline ends. From germline, CDR1 is MDHEN and CDR2 SYDVKM. CDR3 length: 13 amino acids. The CDR3 loop is CASSLRLGDTQYF. The CDR3 DNA reads TGTGCCAGCAGTTTAAGATTGGGGGATACGCAGTATTTT.

The V gene is TRBV3-1, the J gene TRBJ2-1; 11 nucleotides agree with TRBD2. This CDR3 contains 14 residues. V dropped 6 bases and J dropped 10; count of bases not matched to a gene: 8. Germline-derived CDR1 and CDR2 are LGHDT and YNNKEL (reference sequence). The CDR3 coding sequence is TGTGCCAGCAGACCGACTAGCGGGATAGCGGAGCAGTTCTTC. Translation gives CASRPTSGIAEQFF.

The rearrangement uses TRBV10-3 and TRBJ2-7; tentatively, D is TRBD1 or TRBD2 (5 bases each). The CDR3 runs to 13 residues. Germline loops: CDR1 ENHRY, CDR2 SYGVKD. V was cut by 4 bases and J by 8 bases, with 15 bases left in between. CDR3 nucleotide sequence: TGTGCCATCAGTGGAGATACCGGGACGAAGCAGTACTTC. It codes for CAISGDTGTKQYF.

This chain links TRBV7-9 with TRBJ2-5; TRBD1 might be the D (6 bases). The J call may not be correct, given that the DNA end is closer to TRBJ2-7. This CDR3 is 12 amino acids long. Looked up from germline, CDR1 is SEHNR and CDR2 is FQNEAQ (reference sequence). In DNA form, the CDR3 reads TGTGCCAGCAGTTACAGGGATTCCGAGCAGTACTTC. Protein product: CASSYRDSEQYF.

This clonotype was detected a few times. The chain joins TRBV20-1 to TRBJ1-6, with D unresolved. Trimming stripped 1 base from V and 5 bases from J, with 15 bases between. CDR3 length equals 16 residues. Germline V gene sequence: CDR1 DFQATT, CDR2 SNEGSKA (reference sequence). The CDR3 reads CSARAPGIGNNSPLHF. For the CDR3, the DNA is TGCAGTGCTAGAGCGCCGGGGATAGGGAATAATTCACCCCTCCACTTT.